This T cell receptor beta chain emerged from a study of OX40 agonist ivuxolimab in advanced cancers. Study-wide context: Ivuxolimab was administered intravenously to patients at 0.01 to 10 mg/kg every 2 weeks. Head and neck, renal cell, melanoma or hepatocellular carcinoma were the cancers that dose-escalation patients had.

Findings and caveats of the study: Within 6 weeks, CD4+ and CD8+ blood T cells expanded clonally at 0.1 to 3.0 mg/kg.

With respect to this clone: The antigen is undetermined.

Generated by immunoSEQ multiplex PCR, the TCRdb table keeps only in-frame clones and is missing some. The data show just over 80,000 clones, with around 86% seen just once and roughly 0.3% held by the top ten. The source was CD4+ or CD8+ T cells sorted from blood, collected in a trial of the OX40 agonist ivuxolimab. The TCR comes from an adult with an advanced solid tumor such as melanoma, head and neck, liver or kidney cancer.

CDR3 protein: CASSQVLVDTQYF. For the CDR3, the DNA is TGTGCCAGCAGCCAAGTGTTGGTAGATACGCAGTATTTT. J is TRBJ2-3 and V is TRBV14, with D unresolved. Germline V lookup: CDR1 SGHDN, CDR2 FVKESK. CDR3 length equals 13 residues. V gave up 1 base and J gave up 5 bases, with 7 bases separating them.